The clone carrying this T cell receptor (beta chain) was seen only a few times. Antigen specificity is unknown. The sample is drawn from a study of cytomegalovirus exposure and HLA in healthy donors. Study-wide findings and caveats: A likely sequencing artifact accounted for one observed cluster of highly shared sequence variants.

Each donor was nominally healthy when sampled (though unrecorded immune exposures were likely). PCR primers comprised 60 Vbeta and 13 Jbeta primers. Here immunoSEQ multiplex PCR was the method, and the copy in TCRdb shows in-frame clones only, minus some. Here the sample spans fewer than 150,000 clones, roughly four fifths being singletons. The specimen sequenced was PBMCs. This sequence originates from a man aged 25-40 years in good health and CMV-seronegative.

The CDR3 reads CASSTWTGSSYEQYF. Written as DNA, the CDR3 is TGTGCCAGCAGCACCTGGACAGGAAGCTCCTACGAGCAGTACTTC. V usage is TRBV7-9 and J usage is TRBJ2-7; 7 bases are a match to TRBD1. Looked up from germline, CDR1 is SEHNR and CDR2 is FQNEAQ (reference sequence). After removal of 5 bases from V and 0 bases from J, the junction contained 7 bases not matched to a gene. CDR3 length: 15 residues.